This T cell receptor beta chain was captured in a study of blood T cell repertoires in COVID-19. Study in general: Samples of COVID-19 (acute and convalescent) were obtained from the United States, Italy and Spain.

This CDR3 is built from 18 residues. After removal of 4 bases from V and 1 base from J, the junction contained 10 bases not matched to a gene. Germline V CDR1 and CDR2: SGHNT, YYREEE (reference sequence). This clone appeared a few times. In the original workflow: Scientists estimated how many nucleated cells there were by amplifying reference gene primers. Repertoires were generated with immunoSEQ multiplex PCR, while TCRdb's copy carries only in-frame clones and drops some. Clone size and V and J calls were adopted from that table, with D and trimming inferred from the DNA. The sample records some 140,000 clones, around 78% being singletons.

Sequencing was done on a sample of peripheral blood. The chain joins TRBV5-4 to TRBJ2-3, with TRBD2 matching 12 bases. The TCR comes from a man older than 75 with acute or convalescent COVID-19. This CDR3 is CASSVPSGGASGTDTQYF. CDR3 DNA: TGTGCCAGCAGCGTCCCTAGCGGGGGGGCCAGCGGCACAGATACGCAGTATTTT.